A single sample gave rise to the 12 T cell receptor beta chains below, sequenced in a study of OX40 agonist ivuxolimab in advanced cancers. Preparation of the library involved the immunoSEQ multiplex PCR assay. TCRdb holds this immuneACCESS table with in-frame rearrangements only. Some clones are missing; in checked studies, unresolved V genes explain under half, and the rest has no known cause. This sample gives under 50,000 clones in total; around nine tenths of them show up just once. The top ten clones comprise roughly 30% of the sample. Source: CD4+ or CD8+ T cells sorted from blood, taken in a trial of the OX40 agonist ivuxolimab. The receptors derive from an adult with an advanced solid tumor such as melanoma, head and neck, liver or kidney cancer.

CDR3: CASSQPLGVYGYTF. The CDR3 DNA reads as TGCGCCAGCAGCCAACCTCTCGGGGTCTATGGCTACACCTTC. The chain uses TRBV4-1 and TRBJ1-2; no clear D. The germline V gene encodes CDR1 MGHRA and CDR2 YSYEKL. CDR3 size: 14 residues. V was cut by 2 bases and J by 4 bases, with 11 bases left in between.

This clone was detected a few times. The chain recombines TRBV9 with TRBJ1-6, with no clear D. Trimming left V 4 bases short and J 6 bases short, with 5 bases between. In germline, CDR1 is SGDLS, CDR2 YYNGEE. This CDR3 is 12 amino acids long. Written as DNA, the CDR3 is TGTGCCAGCAGCAAAAGTAATTCACCCCTCCACTTT. Translation: CASSKSNSPLHF.

The rearrangement links TRBV19 to TRBJ2-1, with a weak D call TRBD1 (7 bases). From germline, CDR1 is LNHDA and CDR2 SQIVND (reference sequence). The V gene lost 1 base and the J gene lost 7 bases, with 11 bases spanning the gap. The CDR3 sequence is 14 residues long. For the CDR3, the DNA is TGTGCCAGTAGTATAGTGCAGGGGGGAAATGAGCAGTTCTTC. Translating it yields CASSIVQGGNEQFF.

The CDR3 DNA reads TGTGCCAGTAGTATGATGGGATCGATGGTGGAGACCCAGTACTTC. Its translation is CASSMMGSMVETQYF. This sequence joins TRBV19 and TRBJ2-5; D unclear. There are 15 residues in the CDR3. Deletions cut 3 bases from V and 5 bases from J, with 16 bases between. Germline CDR1 and CDR2: LNHDA and SQIVND (reference sequence).

V and J are TRBV27 and TRBJ2-3; TRBD2 might be the D (6 bases). CDR1 and CDR2 from the germline V gene are MNHEY and SMNVEV (reference sequence). Trimming took 5 bases from V and 2 from J, leaving 11 bases between them. The CDR3 is made up of 14 amino acids. The CDR3, as DNA: TGTGCCAGCAGTCCCCGGACTAACACAGATACGCAGTATTTT. Its protein product is CASSPRTNTDTQYF.

J is TRBJ2-3 and V is TRBV7-9; D unresolved. CDR3 size: 12 residues. Trimming removed 5 bases from V and 4 bases from J, with 7 bases in between. Germline CDR1 and CDR2: SEHNR and FQNEAQ (reference sequence). For the CDR3, the DNA is TGTGCCAGCAGCCCCCTTTCAGATACGCAGTATTTT. Translating gives CASSPLSDTQYF.

The genes are TRBV4-1 and TRBJ2-7; 11 bases are shared with TRBD2. In germline, CDR1 is MGHRA, CDR2 YSYEKL. The CDR3 totals 15 residues. J lost 4 bases, V lost 3 bases, and 5 bases had no gene match. CDR3: CASSQPGLAEYEQYF. The CDR3, as DNA: TGCGCCAGCAGCCAGCCGGGACTAGCGGAATACGAGCAGTACTTC.

The rearrangement uses TRBV28 and TRBJ2-4, with D possibly matching TRBD2 (5 bases). Germline V lookup: CDR1 MDHEN, CDR2 SYDVKM. This CDR3 comprises 15 residues. Trimming removed 3 bases at V and 0 bases at J, with 9 bases between. The CDR3: CASSFRGLAKNIQYF. In DNA form, the CDR3 reads TGTGCCAGCAGTTTTCGGGGTCTAGCCAAAAACATTCAGTACTTC.

This clone was picked up one time. The chain joins TRBV27 to TRBJ1-1; possible D gene TRBD1, 5 bases. This CDR3 spans 15 amino acids. Germline V gene lookup returns CDR1 MNHEY and CDR2 SMNVEV (reference sequence). The V end lost 8 bases, the J end lost 0 bases, and 16 bases lay between the germline ends. The CDR3 region is CASRGGPYMNTEAFF. The CDR3 region has the DNA TGTGCCAGCCGCGGGGGTCCTTACATGAACACTGAAGCTTTCTTT.

The chain joins TRBV27 to TRBJ1-5; no reliable D call. The CDR3 sequence is 16 residues long. The V gene lost 6 bases and the J gene lost 0 bases, with 15 bases spanning the gap. Germline V lookup: CDR1 MNHEY, CDR2 SMNVEV (reference sequence). The CDR3 DNA reads TGTGCCAGCAGCTCCCTCCCTACAGATAGCAATCAGCCCCAGCATTTT. Its protein is CASSSLPTDSNQPQHF.

This chain joins TRBV28 and TRBJ2-3, with a weak D call TRBD1 (6 bases). The CDR3 covers 15 residues. Germline lookup yields CDR1 MDHEN and CDR2 SYDVKM. V lost 6 bases to trimming and J lost 1 base, with 14 bases between them. CDR3 bases: TGTGCCAGCAGGTCCTCAGGGGACGGCACAGATACGCAGTATTTT. Translation: CASRSSGDGTDTQYF. The full variable domain, in which reference TRBV28 and TRBJ2-3 provide the parts outside the CDR3, is DVKVTQSSRYLVKRTGEKVFLECVQDMDHENMFWYRQDPGLGLRLIYFSYDVKMKEKGDIPEGYSVSREKKERFSLILESASTNQTSMYLCASRSSGDGTDTQYFGPGTRLTVL.

The genes are TRBV11-2 and TRBJ1-5; 9 nucleotides agree with TRBD1. CDR3 size: 15 residues. Looked up from germline, CDR1 is SGHAT and CDR2 is FQNNGV. V gave up 6 bases and J gave up 7 bases; unmatched junction bases: 10. The CDR3: CASSSDRGGGQPQHF. DNA of the CDR3: TGTGCCAGCAGTTCGGACAGGGGTGGTGGACAGCCCCAGCATTTT.